Each of the 11 T cell receptor beta chains below was sequenced from the same sample in a study of blood T cell repertoires in COVID-19 (dated by TCRdb to 2019 to 2021). Receptors were amplified or captured by the immunoSEQ multiplex PCR assay. What TCRdb holds here is the immuneACCESS table cut down to in-frame rearrangements. Part of the clones is not present; checked against another copy, under half of the missing clones reflect an unresolved V gene, and the others are unexplained. This sample lists 120,000 to 150,000 clones; 88% were detected once. The ten largest clones add up to 10% to 13% of the sample. The sample taken for sequencing was peripheral blood. The source is a man aged 45-65 years with active or convalescent COVID-19.

The table lists this clone with a count of one. This chain joins TRBV6-1 and TRBJ2-1, with TRBD2 identical over 12 bases. The CDR3 sequence is 15 residues long. With V trimmed by 7 bases and J by 9 bases, 10 bases remained unmatched. From germline, CDR1 is MNHNS and CDR2 SASEGT. CDR3 sequence: CASTYGASGRGEQFF. The CDR3 DNA reads as TGTGCCAGCACCTACGGGGCTAGCGGGAGGGGTGAGCAGTTCTTC.

The chain joins TRBV9 to TRBJ2-5, with 9 bases lining up with TRBD2. The CDR3 is made up of 16 amino acids. In germline, CDR1 is SGDLS, CDR2 YYNGEE. V was pared by 0 bases and J by 5 bases, with 8 bases of the junction left unmatched. CDR3 sequence reads: CASSVGSLAGRETQYF. In nucleotides, the CDR3 is TGTGCCAGCAGCGTAGGAAGTCTAGCGGGAAGGGAGACCCAGTACTTC. The full variable domain, completed using reference TRBV9 and TRBJ2-5, is DSGVTQTPKHLITATGQRVTLRCSPRSGDLSVYWYQQSLDQGLQFLIQYYNGEERAKGNILERFSAQQFPDLHSELNLSSLELGDSALYFCASSVGSLAGRETQYFGPGTRLLVL.

The gene calls are TRBV14 and TRBJ2-7, with 10 positions matching TRBD1. V lost 4 bases, J lost 2 bases, and 2 bases stayed unmatched. The CDR3 covers 14 residues. Germline V lookup: CDR1 SGHDN, CDR2 FVKESK. CDR3 residues: CASSLGQGTYEQYF. CDR3 in DNA: TGTGCCAGCAGCCTGGGACAGGGGACCTACGAGCAGTACTTC.

The rearrangement uses TRBV19 and TRBJ2-3, with D unresolved. This CDR3 region has 12 residues. The V end lost 3 bases, the J end lost 4 bases, and 5 bases lay between the germline ends. The V gene's germline CDR1 is LNHDA and CDR2 SQIVND (reference sequence). The CDR3 region is CASSMGPDTQYF. DNA of the CDR3: TGTGCCAGTAGTATGGGCCCAGATACGCAGTATTTT.

The J gene is TRBJ1-3, the V gene TRBV7-9; 7 bases map to TRBD1. With V trimmed by 4 bases and J by 0 bases, 6 bases remained unmatched. The CDR3 contains 16 residues. Germline values: CDR1 SEHNR, CDR2 FQNEAQ (reference sequence). CDR3 sequence reads: CASSSWGQSSGNTIYF. The CDR3 coding sequence is TGTGCCAGCAGCTCCTGGGGACAGAGCTCTGGAAACACCATATATTTT.

The chain has TRBV9 and TRBJ2-3, with 12 bases that match TRBD2. J lost 8 bases, V lost 3 bases, and 4 bases had no gene match. CDR1 and CDR2 from the germline V gene are SGDLS and YYNGEE. The CDR3 is 14 amino acids. The CDR3 region is CASSGTSGTVTQYF. CDR3 nucleotides: TGTGCCAGCAGCGGGACTAGCGGGACGGTTACGCAGTATTTT.

The V and J genes are TRBV6-5 and TRBJ1-1; possible D gene TRBD1, 6 bases. V gave up 6 bases and J gave up 7 bases, with 15 bases separating them. CDR1 and CDR2 from the germline V gene are MNHEY and SVGAGI. The CDR3 is 13 amino acids. CDR3 bases: TGTGCCAGCAGCCGACAGGTTGGGGATGAAGCTTTCTTT. Protein: CASSRQVGDEAFF.

The J gene is TRBJ1-5, the V gene TRBV6-1, with 7 bases that match TRBD1. The ends lost 6 bases at V and 2 bases at J; junction bases unmatched: 4. This CDR3 spans 14 amino acids. Germline CDR1 reads MNHNS; CDR2 reads SASEGT. CDR3 loop: CASSATGGNQPQHF. The CDR3 DNA reads TGTGCCAGCAGCGCTACAGGGGGCAATCAGCCCCAGCATTTT.

The chain links TRBV6-5 to TRBJ2-7; D not resolved. The ends were cut back, 7 bases at V and 0 bases at J, with 13 bases in the middle. In germline, CDR1 is MNHEY, CDR2 SVGAGI. CDR3 length equals 14 residues. Here the CDR3 reads CASTSIPGSYEQYF. The CDR3 region has the DNA TGTGCCAGCACCAGCATACCGGGCTCCTACGAGCAGTACTTC.

The chain employs TRBV5-6 and TRBJ2-1; 7 nucleotides line up with TRBD2. Germline lookup yields CDR1 SGHDT and CDR2 YYEEEE. This CDR3 is built from 15 residues. J gave up 5 bases and V 4 bases, and 9 bases lay outside the gene matches. The CDR3 region has the DNA TGTGCCAGCAGCCTTGCGGGAGTCGTTCACAATGAGCAGTTCTTC. Protein: CASSLAGVVHNEQFF.

This clone was observed once. The V gene is TRBV28, the J gene TRBJ2-7; no firm D call. V shed 1 base and J shed 6 bases, with 10 bases lying between them. The CDR3 sequence is 13 residues long. In germline, CDR1 is MDHEN, CDR2 SYDVKM. The CDR3 loop is CASSLYSPGEQYF. CDR3 DNA sequence: TGTGCCAGCAGTTTATACTCCCCTGGCGAGCAGTACTTC. The complete variable domain, with remaining parts taken from reference TRBV28 and TRBJ2-7, reads DVKVTQSSRYLVKRTGEKVFLECVQDMDHENMFWYRQDPGLGLRLIYFSYDVKMKEKGDIPEGYSVSREKKERFSLILESASTNQTSMYLCASSLYSPGEQYFGPGTRLTVT.